Following are 5 T cell receptor beta chains from one sample sequenced in a study of cytomegalovirus exposure and HLA in healthy donors (dated by TCRdb to the late 2010s). The method behind the library was the immunoSEQ multiplex PCR assay. The multiplex PCR relied on a mix of 60 forward primers for TCR Vbeta segments and 13 reverse primers for TCR Jbeta segments. TCRdb obtained this table from immuneACCESS and retained in-frame rearrangements with V and J assigned. These tables miss some clones; where compared with another copy, unresolved V genes account for less than half of the shortfall, and the remainder is unexplained. The sample table holds over 150,000 clones, of which 82% were seen once. Of the sample, around 9.1% falls within the top ten clones. Sequencing was done on a sample of PBMCs. Receptor source: a male donor in good health and CMV-seropositive.

The chain is built from TRBV4-3 and TRBJ2-2; D is ambiguous. Trimming pared 4 bases from V and 1 base from J, leaving 13 bases between. The CDR3 consists of 16 residues. The germline V gene encodes CDR1 LGHNA and CDR2 YSLEER. The chain's CDR3 is CASSPGRRRNTGELFF. In DNA form, the CDR3 reads TGCGCCAGCAGCCCGGGTAGGCGGCGGAACACCGGGGAGCTGTTTTTT.

V and J are TRBV28 and TRBJ2-5; 8 bases align to TRBD1. Judging by the DNA end, TRBJ2-7 fits better; the J call may be wrong. The germline V gene encodes CDR1 MDHEN and CDR2 SYDVKM. There are 13 residues in the CDR3. The CDR3: CASRTGVIYEQYF. CDR3 bases: TGTGCCAGCAGGACAGGGGTGATCTACGAGCAGTACTTC.

The chain couples TRBV18 to TRBJ1-4, with D possibly TRBD1 on 5 matching bases. The CDR3 is made up of 14 amino acids. Germline V gene lookup returns CDR1 KGHSH and CDR2 LQKENI. V was cut by 5 bases and J by 4 bases, with 11 bases left in between. CDR3 bases: TGTGCCAGCTCAACTCAGGGTAGTAATGAAAAACTGTTTTTT. Its translation is CASSTQGSNEKLFF.

CDR3 loop: CASSFQGSGANVLTF. The DNA for the CDR3 is TGTGCCAGCAGTTTCCAGGGGTCCGGGGCCAACGTCCTGACTTTC. The rearrangement uses TRBV7-2 and TRBJ2-6, with D perhaps TRBD1 (6 bases). This CDR3 has 15 amino acids. Trimming removed 6 bases at V and 4 bases at J, with 13 bases between. Looked up from germline, CDR1 is SGHTA and CDR2 is FQGNSA. Drawing the rest from reference TRBV7-2 and TRBJ2-6, the complete variable domain is GAGVSQSPSNKVTEKGKDVELRCDPISGHTALYWYRQSLGQGLEFLIYFQGNSAPDKSGLPSDRFSAERTGGSVSTLTIQRTQQEDSAVYLCASSFQGSGANVLTFGAGSRLTVL.

This clone has a handful of counts. J is TRBJ1-6 and V is TRBV6-6; maybe TRBD1 (5 bases). Germline lookup yields CDR1 MNHNY and CDR2 SVGAGI (reference sequence). The CDR3 runs to 12 residues. Trimming cost V 6 bases and J 13 bases, with 13 bases left between them. The CDR3, as DNA: TGTGCCAGCAGCCTACTGGAGGGGCCCCTCCACTTT. Its protein product is CASSLLEGPLHF.